This TCR beta chain was retrieved from a study of radiotherapy plus CTLA-4 blockade in lung cancer (dated by TCRdb to 2017 to 2018). Concerning the study at large: Among the enrolled patients, under 20% had an objective response, and roughly 30% reached disease control.

V is pared back by 3 bases and J by 2 bases, with 14 bases lying between the germline termini. The germline V gene gives CDR1 as KGHSH and CDR2 as LQKENI. The CDR3 holds 15 amino acids from the cysteine to the phenylalanine. Only CDR3 DNA remains: 45 bases, in frame from the first base. This clone was counted between two and nine times. Its antigen is still unknown. No much larger clone exists at a distance of one base, and base qualities are not known. Libraries were prepared through the immunoSEQ multiplex PCR assay. Here the immuneACCESS table is served through TCRdb, limited to in-frame sequences with V and J called. Missing clones are a known gap in these copies; in checked studies unresolved V genes cover under half, and the rest lacks a known reason. Present in this sample are 55,000 to 85,000 clones, more than 70% of which were seen just once. The ten most abundant clones make up 15% to 20% of the sample.

The study evaluated CTLA-4 blockade (ipilimumab) given together with focal radiation therapy in patients who had chemo-refractory metastatic non-small-cell lung cancer. On the study overall, not on this receptor specifically: After treatment with radiotherapy and ipilimumab, TCR clones that came from tumors expanded in the peripheral blood. The strongest predictors of response, as reported, were early dynamic changes in blood T cell clones along with a rise in serum interferon-beta after radiation.

This sequence was found in a human donor with non-small cell lung cancer whose response to radiotherapy plus ipilimumab could not be evaluated. Some clones in this sample may be carry-over from other donors' samples. The sequences come from peripheral blood, collected from a patient treated with radiotherapy plus ipilimumab. The receptor chain draws on TRBV18 and TRBJ2-7; a confident D gene designation cannot be given. The sequenced DNA is TGTGCCAGCTCACCGGTTGGGCCGCCGGCCTACGAGCAGTACTTC. It translates as CASSPVGPPAYEQYF.